The 21 T cell receptor beta chains in this list originate from one sample, sequenced in a study of OX40 agonist ivuxolimab in advanced cancers. Data came from immunoSEQ multiplex PCR; TCRdb stores just in-frame clones and leaves some out. The table shows roughly 80,000 clones, with about nine tenths occurring only once. Sequenced here: CD4+ or CD8+ T cells sorted from blood, sampled in a trial of the OX40 agonist ivuxolimab. The receptors originated from an adult with an advanced solid tumor such as melanoma, head and neck, liver or kidney cancer.

This clone was seen more than once but under ten times. This sequence joins TRBV10-1 and TRBJ1-2, with TRBD1 as a possible D gene (6 bases). The CDR3 loop spans 13 amino acids. The V and J ends lost 3 bases and 4 bases respectively, with 9 bases between them. Germline V CDR1 and CDR2: WNHNN, SYGVQD (reference sequence). Here the CDR3 reads CASSDVQGYGYTF. For the CDR3, the DNA is TGCGCCAGCAGTGATGTACAGGGCTATGGCTACACCTTC.

CDR3 nucleotides: TGTGCCAGTAGTCTCTACAGGGATCGCTCCTACAATGAGCAGTTCTTC. Its protein is CASSLYRDRSYNEQFF. The rearrangement uses TRBV19 and TRBJ2-1; D is perhaps TRBD1 (6 bases). V dropped 5 bases and J dropped 0 bases, with 14 bases sitting between them. The CDR3 length is 16 residues. Germline V gene lookup returns CDR1 LNHDA and CDR2 SQIVND (reference sequence). The whole variable domain, filled in from reference TRBV19 and TRBJ2-1, reads DGGITQSPKYLFRKEGQNVTLSCEQNLNHDAMYWYRQDPGQGLRLIYYSQIVNDFQKGDIAEGYSVSREKKESFPLTVTSAQKNPTAFYLCASSLYRDRSYNEQFFGPGTRLTVL.

CDR3 sequence reads: CASSDRGLGTRSDEQFF. CDR3 bases: TGTGCCAGCAGTGATCGGGGACTAGGGACCCGAAGCGATGAGCAGTTCTTC. The J gene is TRBJ2-1, the V gene TRBV6-1, with TRBD2 matching over 8 bases. The CDR3 length is 17 residues. The germline gives CDR1 MNHNS, CDR2 SASEGT. The junction had 15 bases not matched to a gene; V was cut back by 3 bases and J by 8 bases.

The V and J genes are TRBV13 and TRBJ2-7; 9 bases align to TRBD1. The V gene end was trimmed by 1 base and the J gene end by 1 base; junction bases not matched to a gene: 5. The V gene's germline CDR1 is PRHDT and CDR2 FYEKMQ (reference sequence). CDR3 size: 16 residues. CDR3 DNA sequence: TGTGCCAGCAGCTTAGCTTCGGGACAGGGATCCTACGAGCAGTACTTC. Its translation is CASSLASGQGSYEQYF.

The rearrangement links TRBV30 to TRBJ2-7; TRBD2 matches 11 bases. V lost 4 bases, J lost 9 bases, and 14 bases stayed unmatched. CDR1 and CDR2 from the germline V gene are GTSNPN and SVGIG (reference sequence). The CDR3 extends over 15 amino acids. The DNA of the CDR3 is TGTGCCTGGAAATTATCCTCCGGACTAGCGGGCCGGCAGTACTTC. This sequence encodes CAWKLSSGLAGRQYF.

This sequence joins TRBV9 and TRBJ1-3, with 9 bases lining up with TRBD1. Germline CDR1 reads SGDLS; CDR2 reads YYNGEE. The CDR3 is 16 residues long. The V and J ends lost 3 bases and 3 bases, in that order; junction bases with no gene match: 7. The CDR3: CASSGGMGQGGNTIYF. CDR3 DNA: TGTGCCAGCAGCGGGGGAATGGGACAGGGTGGAAACACCATATATTTT.

The chain combines TRBV4-1 with TRBJ1-3; D may be TRBD1 (5 bases). CDR1 MGHRA and CDR2 YSYEKL come from the germline V gene. V shed 1 base and J shed 4 bases, with 17 bases lying between them. The CDR3 is 17 residues long. The CDR3 sequence is CASSQGVGRGGGNTIYF. CDR3 DNA sequence: TGCGCCAGCAGCCAAGGGGTGGGTAGGGGAGGAGGAAACACCATATATTTT.

This clone came up once. The rearrangement joins TRBV18 to TRBJ2-2; 12 positions match TRBD1. Germline CDR1 is KGHSH and CDR2 is LQKENI. This CDR3 has 16 amino acids. With 3 bases clipped from V and 6 bases from J, the junction kept 5 bases outside the gene matches. The CDR3: CASSPLGQGAAGELFF. The CDR3, as DNA: TGTGCCAGCTCACCGTTGGGACAGGGGGCCGCCGGGGAGCTGTTTTTT.

The chain is built from TRBV2 and TRBJ2-5, with a possible D match to TRBD1 (6 bases). Germline assignment: CDR1 SNHLY and CDR2 FYNNEI. V lost 5 bases and J 5 bases, leaving 9 bases between the germline ends. The CDR3 length is 12 residues. In DNA, the CDR3 is TGTGCCAGCAGTTGGACAGAGGAGACCCAGTACTTC. Its protein is CASSWTEETQYF.

J is TRBJ1-5 and V is TRBV28; 10 bases agree with TRBD1. Germline V gene lookup returns CDR1 MDHEN and CDR2 SYDVKM. The CDR3 spans 15 residues. V lost 4 bases to trimming and J lost 6 bases; unmatched junction nucleotides: 6. In DNA, the CDR3 is TGTGCCAGCAGTTCCCCCGGACAGGGGGGTCAGCCCCAGCATTTT. Amino acid sequence: CASSSPGQGGQPQHF.

The V gene is TRBV2, the J gene TRBJ2-2, with 12 bases matching TRBD2. The CDR3 extends over 17 amino acids. From germline, CDR1 is SNHLY and CDR2 FYNNEI. The ends lost 5 bases at V and 1 base at J; junction bases unmatched: 5. The CDR3 region is CASSLASGGVNTGELFF. The CDR3 coding sequence is TGTGCCAGCAGTCTAGCTAGCGGGGGGGTGAACACCGGGGAGCTGTTTTTT.

The chain recombines TRBV7-9 with TRBJ1-3; 8 bases fit TRBD1. V gave up 1 base and J gave up 1 base; unmatched junction bases: 0. CDR1 SEHNR and CDR2 FQNEAQ come from the germline V gene (reference sequence). The CDR3 is 15 amino acids. In DNA form, the CDR3 reads TGTGCCAGCAGCTTAGGGACAGGGTCTGGAAACACCATATATTTT. This gives the protein CASSLGTGSGNTIYF.

This clone was seen a few times. V gene TRBV11-3 combines with J gene TRBJ1-1; a weak D match, TRBD1 (5 bases). Germline V gene data show CDR1 as SGHNT and CDR2 as YENEEA. Deletions cut 5 bases from V and 1 base from J, with 8 bases between. The CDR3 is made up of 13 amino acids. The CDR3 sequence: CASSRGENTEAFF. CDR3 bases: TGTGCCAGCAGCCGGGGGGAGAACACTGAAGCTTTCTTT.

This chain links TRBV28 with TRBJ2-7, with a tentative D call TRBD1 (5 bases). This CDR3 comprises 12 residues. Germline loops: CDR1 MDHEN, CDR2 SYDVKM. Trimming shortened V by 8 bases and J by 0 bases, and 8 bases separated the two germline ends. The CDR3 DNA reads as TGTGCCAGCCTGGACACCTCCTACGAGCAGTACTTC. Amino acids: CASLDTSYEQYF.

This rearrangement joins TRBV19 to TRBJ2-3; possible D gene TRBD1, 7 bases. The CDR3 has 16 amino acids. Germline-derived CDR1 and CDR2 are LNHDA and SQIVND (reference sequence). Trimming stripped 6 bases from V and 2 bases from J, with 18 bases between. CDR3 bases: TGTGCCAGTAGGGAGGGGACAGCTTGGGTCACAGATACGCAGTATTTT. Residues: CASREGTAWVTDTQYF.

This clone was seen a single time. The gene calls are TRBV4-1 and TRBJ1-1, with 9 bases lining up with TRBD1. V dropped 1 base and J dropped 3; count of bases not matched to a gene: 3. CDR1 and CDR2 (germline): MGHRA, YSYEKL. This CDR3 is 15 amino acids long. CDR3: CASSQGRQGDTEAFF. The CDR3 DNA is TGCGCCAGCAGCCAAGGGAGACAGGGGGACACTGAAGCTTTCTTT.

The chain uses TRBV19 and TRBJ1-1, with D unresolved. Looked up from germline, CDR1 is LNHDA and CDR2 is SQIVND (reference sequence). V gave up 7 bases and J gave up 5 bases, with 17 bases separating them. There are 14 residues in the CDR3. The CDR3 DNA reads as TGTGCCAGTACCTCCCTTCAACTGCAAACTGAAGCTTTCTTT. Its protein product is CASTSLQLQTEAFF.

The V gene is TRBV5-8, the J gene TRBJ1-4; D remains unclear. The CDR3 is made up of 14 amino acids. With 0 bases removed from V and 0 bases from J, the gap between germline ends came to 3 bases. Germline-derived CDR1 and CDR2 are SGHTS and YDEGEE. CDR3 DNA: TGTGCCAGCAGCTTGGATACAACTAATGAAAAACTGTTTTTT. It codes for CASSLDTTNEKLFF.

CDR3 protein: CASSPRNEQFF. As DNA, the CDR3 is TGTGCCAGCAGCCCCCGCAATGAGCAGTTCTTC. This rearrangement joins TRBV21-1 to TRBJ2-1; the table calls TRBD2, which could not be checked here. TRBV21-1 is tagged as a pseudogene. CDR3 size: 11 residues.

The V gene is TRBV5-4, the J gene TRBJ2-3, with 12 bases matching TRBD2. The CDR3 is 15 amino acids. Germline CDR1 and CDR2: SGHNT and YYREEE (reference sequence). Trimming at V came to 4 bases and at J to 3 bases, leaving 3 bases not matched to a gene. The CDR3: CASSPSGGGTDTQYF. The CDR3 nucleotides read TGTGCCAGCAGCCCTAGCGGGGGGGGAACAGATACGCAGTATTTT.

This chain connects TRBV15 to TRBJ2-1, with TRBD1 identical over 8 bases. In germline, CDR1 is LNHNV, CDR2 YYDKDF (reference sequence). The CDR3 is made up of 16 amino acids. With 0 bases clipped from V and 3 bases from J, the junction kept 4 bases outside the gene matches. The CDR3 spells CATSRDETGGYNEQFF. CDR3 DNA sequence: TGTGCCACCAGCAGAGATGAAACAGGGGGCTACAATGAGCAGTTCTTC.